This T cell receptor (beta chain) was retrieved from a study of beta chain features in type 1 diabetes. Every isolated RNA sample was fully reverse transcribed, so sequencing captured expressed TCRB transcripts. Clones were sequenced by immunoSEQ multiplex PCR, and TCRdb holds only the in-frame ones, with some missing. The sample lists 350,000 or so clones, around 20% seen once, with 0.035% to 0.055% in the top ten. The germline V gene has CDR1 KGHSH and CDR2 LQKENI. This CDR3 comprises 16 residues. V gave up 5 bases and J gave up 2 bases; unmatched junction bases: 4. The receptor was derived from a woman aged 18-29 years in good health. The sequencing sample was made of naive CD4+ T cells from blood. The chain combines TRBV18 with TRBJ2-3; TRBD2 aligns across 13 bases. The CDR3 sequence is CASSSGLAGYTDTQYF. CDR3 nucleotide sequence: TGTGCCAGCTCATCGGGACTAGCGGGATACACAGATACGCAGTATTTT.